The TCR beta chain described here comes from a study of blood T cell repertoires in COVID-19. Study overall: Sources were T cells, B-cell-depleted T cells, or PBMCs; the material itself was cDNA or gDNA.

Measured with immunoSEQ multiplex PCR; TCRdb has only the in-frame clones, and not every one. The sample holds 240,000 or so clones, roughly 83% seen once. Two consecutive negative NP/OP PCR tests, clearance, or resolved symptoms defined Cohort 3 recovery. This CDR3 is built from 17 residues. Trimming at V came to 1 base and at J to 5 bases, leaving 12 bases not matched to a gene. The germline V gene encodes CDR1 LNHDA and CDR2 SQIVND (reference sequence). The chain couples TRBV19 to TRBJ2-7; TRBD2 matches at 9 bases. This clonotype was sampled from a woman aged 45-65 years who had recovered from COVID-19. Sequencing was carried out using PBMCs or T cells enriched from blood (not recorded which). The CDR3 here is CASSIGSGGPPRDEQYF. In DNA form, the CDR3 reads TGTGCCAGTAGTATAGGTAGCGGGGGACCTCCAAGGGACGAGCAGTACTTC.